This entry features one TCR beta chain sequence. The antigen remains undetermined. Assay used: immunoSEQ multiplex PCR; TCRdb lists only in-frame clones, some missing. Of 110,000 to 150,000 clones detected, about 90% appear once; the ten largest clones hold 5.5% to 6.5%. V was trimmed by 5 bases and J by 1 base, leaving 3 bases between them. CDR1 WSHSY and CDR2 SAAADI come from the germline V gene. This CDR3 has 11 residues. The data were taken from a study of T cell responses to AZD1222 COVID-19 vaccine. Points from the study as a whole: Without day 14 samples, only post-peak T cell repertoires were studied. Close to half of all spike-specific TCRs reportedly target regions of the variants that are unmutated.

The gene calls are TRBV10-2 and TRBJ2-7; D gene uncertain. The material was peripheral blood, obtained on day 0 of AZD1222 vaccination. This clonotype was sampled from an adult in good health. The CDR3 region is CASSPSYEQYF. The CDR3 DNA follows: TGCGCCAGCAGTCCTTCCTACGAGCAGTACTTC.